Shown below are 5 T cell receptor beta chains from a single sample sequenced in a study of beta chain features in type 1 diabetes. As every portion of the isolated RNA was reverse transcribed, the sequencing read expressed TCRB transcripts. TCRdb's copy holds only in-frame clones and misses some; the assay was immunoSEQ multiplex PCR. The sample contains 250,000 to 350,000 clones, roughly an eighth of which appear only once. No antigens are known for them. Study-level points and caveats: TCRB CDR3s from Type 1 diabetes patients were moderately but significantly shorter in all four CD4+ subsets.

The sample was naive CD4+ T cells from blood. The source of these receptors is a man younger than 45 with type 1 diabetes.

The chain has TRBV9 and TRBJ2-1; maybe TRBD2 (5 bases). The ends were cut back, 3 bases at V and 0 bases at J, with 7 bases in the middle. CDR1 and CDR2 from the germline V gene are SGDLS and YYNGEE. The CDR3 extends over 14 amino acids. CDR3 bases: TGTGCCAGCAGCGGAACTAGCTCCTACAATGAGCAGTTCTTC. Translating it yields CASSGTSSYNEQFF.

This clone has only a few counts. The chain employs TRBV14 and TRBJ2-5; the D is unclear. Germline V CDR1 and CDR2: SGHDN, FVKESK. V was shortened by 3 bases and J by 5 bases, with 4 bases between the two germline ends. The length of the CDR3 is 11 residues. CDR3 region: CASSQQETQYF. The CDR3 nucleotides read TGTGCCAGCAGCCAGCAGGAGACCCAGTACTTC.

The chain recombines TRBV18 with TRBJ2-3, with TRBD1 matching over 10 bases. J lost 1 base, V lost 3 bases, and 1 base had no gene match. Per germline, CDR1 KGHSH and CDR2 LQKENI. This CDR3 comprises 15 residues. CDR3 in amino acids: CASSPGTGGTDTQYF. CDR3 DNA sequence: TGTGCCAGCTCACCCGGGACAGGGGGCACAGATACGCAGTATTTT.

This clone has more than one count but fewer than ten. The chain joins TRBV7-9 to TRBJ1-2, with unresolved D. The CDR3 consists of 12 residues. The V gene's germline CDR1 is SEHNR and CDR2 FQNEAQ (reference sequence). The V and J ends lost 1 base and 8 bases respectively, with 8 bases between them. In nucleotides, the CDR3 is TGTGCCAGCAGCTTAGATGAGGGCGGCTACACCTTC. Its translation: CASSLDEGGYTF.

V is TRBV5-1 and J is TRBJ2-1; 7 bases agree with TRBD2. This CDR3 contains 13 residues. V shed 0 bases, J shed 8 bases, and the junction held 2 bases outside the gene matches. In germline, CDR1 is SGHRS, CDR2 YFSETQ. The chain's CDR3 is CASSLVAGDEQFF. The CDR3 DNA sequence: TGCGCCAGCAGCTTGGTGGCGGGAGATGAGCAGTTCTTC. Variable domain in full (rest from reference TRBV5-1 and TRBJ2-1): KAGVTQTPRYLIKTRGQQVTLSCSPISGHRSVSWYQQTPGQGLQFLFEYFSETQRNKGNFPGRFSGRQFSNSRSEMNVSTLELGDSALYLCASSLVAGDEQFFGPGTRLTVL.